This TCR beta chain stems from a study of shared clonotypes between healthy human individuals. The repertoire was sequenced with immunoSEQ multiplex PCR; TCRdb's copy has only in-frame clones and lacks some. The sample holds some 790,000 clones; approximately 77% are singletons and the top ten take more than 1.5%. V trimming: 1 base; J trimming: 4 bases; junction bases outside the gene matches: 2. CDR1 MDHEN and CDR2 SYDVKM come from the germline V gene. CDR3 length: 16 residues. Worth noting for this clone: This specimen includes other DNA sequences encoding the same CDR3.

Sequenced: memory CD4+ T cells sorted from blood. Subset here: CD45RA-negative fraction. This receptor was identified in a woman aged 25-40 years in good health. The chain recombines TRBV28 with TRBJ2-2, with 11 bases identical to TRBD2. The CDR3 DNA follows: TGTGCCAGCAGTTTATCTCTAGCGGGAGGCACCGGGGAGCTGTTTTTT. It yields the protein CASSLSLAGGTGELFF.